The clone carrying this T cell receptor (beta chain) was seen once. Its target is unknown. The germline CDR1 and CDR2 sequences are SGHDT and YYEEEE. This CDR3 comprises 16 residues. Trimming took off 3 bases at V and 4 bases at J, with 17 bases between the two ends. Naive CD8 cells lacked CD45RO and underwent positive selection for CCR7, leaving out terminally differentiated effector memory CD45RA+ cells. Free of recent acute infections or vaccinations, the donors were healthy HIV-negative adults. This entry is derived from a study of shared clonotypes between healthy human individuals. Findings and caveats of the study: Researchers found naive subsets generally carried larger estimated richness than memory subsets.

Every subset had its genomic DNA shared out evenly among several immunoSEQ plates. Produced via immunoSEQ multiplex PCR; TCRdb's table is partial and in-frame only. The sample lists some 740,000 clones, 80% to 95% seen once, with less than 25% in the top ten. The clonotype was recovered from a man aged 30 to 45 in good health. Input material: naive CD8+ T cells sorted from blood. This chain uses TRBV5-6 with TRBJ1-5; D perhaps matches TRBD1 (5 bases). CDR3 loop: CASSSGPDSFNQPQHF. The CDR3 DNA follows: TGTGCCAGCAGCTCGGGGCCCGACAGTTTTAATCAGCCCCAGCATTTT.